The 2 T cell receptor beta chains given below trace back to one sample, sequenced in a study of beta chain features in type 1 diabetes. Sequenced material consisted of expressed TCRB transcripts (all of the isolated RNA was reverse transcribed). Repertoires were generated with immunoSEQ multiplex PCR, while TCRdb's copy carries only in-frame clones and drops some. Of over 65,000 clones in the sample, roughly a third are singletons; the top ten hold approximately 0.46%. The sequencing sample was made of stem cell memory CD4+ T cells from blood. The receptors stem from a woman aged 18-29 years in good health.

The rearrangement joins TRBV7-9 to TRBJ2-2; D possibly corresponds to TRBD2 (5 bases). The CDR3 consists of 13 residues. The V gene lost 5 bases and the J gene lost 4 bases, with 8 bases spanning the gap. Germline CDR1 SEHNR, CDR2 FQNEAQ (reference sequence). In nucleotides, the CDR3 is TGTGCCAGCAGCCTAACTAGCACCGGGGAGCTGTTTTTT. Its translation: CASSLTSTGELFF.

This clone was counted only a few times. The gene calls are TRBV11-2 and TRBJ2-7; tentative D call: TRBD1 (5 bases). Deletions cut 7 bases from V and 0 bases from J, with 10 bases between. CDR3 size: 13 residues. From germline, CDR1 is SGHAT and CDR2 FQNNGV. The CDR3 sequence is CASIGQNSYEQYF. The CDR3 coding sequence is TGTGCCAGCATAGGACAAAACTCCTACGAGCAGTACTTC.